The rows below give T cell receptor beta chains drawn from one sample of a study of CD8+ T cells in alopecia areata. Profiled with immunoSEQ multiplex PCR; TCRdb holds only in-frame clones, not every one. This sample has 90,000 to 150,000 clones, with more than 45% found just once. This specimen consisted of CD4+ T cells sorted from blood, obtained at week 4, from a patient treated with tofacitinib. All receptors come from a human donor with alopecia areata. CDR3s include the opening cysteine and the closing phenylalanine or tryptophan. A D gene is named only where the DNA matches it firmly. Expanded clones are given a class, and other clones once, few, many or no size at all.

len	j_gene	abundance	v_gene	d_gene	CDR3aa	CDR3nt
15	TRBJ2-7	-	TRBV30	-	CAWSSVEGGRDTPDF	TGTGCCTGGAGCAGCGTTGAAGGAGGAAGAGATACCCCAGACTTC
14	TRBJ2-1	once	TRBV9	-	CASSGTPSSNEQFF	TGTGCCAGCAGCGGGACGCCGTCCTCCAATGAGCAGTTCTTC
14	TRBJ2-2	-	TRBV10-1	-	CASSESFYAGELFF	TGCGCCAGCAGTGAGTCGTTTTATGCCGGGGAGCTGTTTTTT
14	TRBJ1-2	few	TRBV19	TRBD1	CASSFTGEKDGYTF	TGTGCCAGTAGTTTCACAGGGGAGAAGGATGGCTACACCTTC
10	TRBJ2-7	few	TRBV5-1	-	CPGEGYEQYF	TGTCCGGGTGAGGGCTACGAGCAGTACTTC
13	TRBJ2-1	-	TRBV29-1	TRBD2	CSVVAGGSIEQFF	TGCAGCGTTGTGGCGGGAGGCTCGATAGAGCAGTTCTTC
13	TRBJ1-1	-	TRBV30	-	CAWRLGQGTEAFF	TGTGCCTGGAGGTTGGGGCAGGGGACTGAAGCTTTCTTT
15	TRBJ2-1	-	TRBV5-6	-	CASSPGVGPKREQFF	TGTGCCAGCAGCCCTGGGGTGGGGCCTAAAAGAGAGCAGTTCTTC
13	TRBJ2-3	-	TRBV29-1	-	CSVAGRAGDTQYF	TGCAGCGTCGCCGGACGGGCGGGGGATACGCAGTATTTT
14	TRBJ2-7	-	TRBV2	-	CAAQLGHPSYEQYF	TGTGCCGCCCAACTGGGACACCCGTCCTACGAGCAGTACTTC
13	TRBJ2-7	-	TRBV5-1	TRBD2	CASSATSVNEQYF	TGCGCCAGCAGCGCGACTAGCGTCAACGAGCAGTACTTC
14	TRBJ2-1	-	TRBV14	-	CASSQDHSGGRQFF	TGTGCCAGCAGCCAAGATCATTCGGGGGGCCGTCAGTTCTTC
14	TRBJ2-7	-	TRBV6-1	-	CASSELNSSYEQYF	TGTGCCAGCAGTGAATTAAACAGCTCCTACGAGCAGTACTTC
15	TRBJ2-1	-	TRBV5-1	-	CASTPEPGSYNEQFF	TGCGCCAGCACCCCTGAACCAGGGAGCTACAATGAGCAGTTCTTC
12	TRBJ1-3	-	TRBV5-6	-	CASSKATGTIYF	TGTGCCAGCAGCAAAGCGACAGGTACCATATATTTT
13	TRBJ2-7	once	TRBV13	-	CASSLGGVYEQYF	TGTGCCAGCAGCTTAGGAGGAGTCTACGAGCAGTACTTC
15	TRBJ2-1	-	TRBV5-4	-	CASSWGGGSYNEQFF	TGTGCCAGCAGCTGGGGTGGGGGCTCCTACAATGAGCAGTTCTTC
13	TRBJ2-7	-	TRBV29-1	TRBD1	CSARQGATYEQYF	TGCAGCGCTAGACAGGGGGCAACCTACGAGCAGTACTTC
14	TRBJ1-2	few	TRBV6-1	-	CATRSDFPNYGYTF	TGTGCCACCCGAAGCGACTTCCCGAACTATGGCTACACCTTC
15	TRBJ1-1	-	TRBV7-8	TRBD1	CASSPTGQGVTEAFF	TGTGCCAGCAGCCCAACGGGACAGGGGGTCACTGAAGCTTTCTTT
13	TRBJ1-1	few	TRBV6-5	-	CASRSDGNTEAFF	TGTGCCAGCAGAAGCGACGGTAACACTGAAGCTTTCTTT
15	TRBJ2-1	-	TRBV30	TRBD2	CAWSGGLALSGEQFF	TGTGCCTGGAGCGGGGGACTAGCGCTCTCGGGTGAGCAGTTCTTC
14	TRBJ1-6	once	TRBV30	-	CAWSRLQNNSPLHF	TGTGCCTGGAGTAGACTGCAGAATAATTCACCCCTCCACTTT
15	TRBJ2-1	few	TRBV5-1	-	CASSETGEPYNEQFF	TGCGCCAGCAGCGAGACAGGTGAACCCTACAATGAGCAGTTCTTC
12	TRBJ2-5	-	TRBV30	-	CAWSFGAETQYF	TGTGCCTGGAGTTTTGGCGCGGAGACCCAGTACTTC
14	TRBJ1-4	-	TRBV9	-	CASSPGSTNEKLFF	TGTGCCAGCAGCCCAGGGTCAACTAATGAAAAACTGTTTTTT
15	TRBJ1-5	-	TRBV5-6	-	CASSLYRARGQPQHF	TGTGCCAGCAGCTTGTACAGGGCGCGGGGGCAGCCCCAGCATTTT
13	TRBJ2-1	-	TRBV27	-	CASSLSVSSEQFF	TGTGCCAGCAGTTTATCGGTGTCTAGTGAGCAGTTCTTC
17	TRBJ2-7	-	TRBV11-2	TRBD1	CASSLRTPGQGAPEQYF	TGTGCCAGCAGCTTAAGGACACCGGGACAGGGGGCACCCGAGCAGTACTTC
18	TRBJ1-1	-	TRBV2	TRBD1	CASSVWVGTGKSNTEAFF	TGTGCCAGCAGTGTGTGGGTGGGGACAGGGAAATCCAACACTGAAGCTTTCTTT
17	TRBJ2-1	-	TRBV5-1	TRBD2	CASSPDSLGRGKNEQFF	TGCGCCAGCAGCCCGGATTCCCTCGGGAGGGGTAAGAATGAGCAGTTCTTC
13	TRBJ2-7	-	TRBV6-5	-	CATRTASSYEQYF	TGTGCCACCCGGACCGCGAGCTCCTACGAGCAGTACTTC
14	TRBJ1-6	few	TRBV6-5	TRBD1	CASRGGQGGSPLHF	TGTGCCAGCAGGGGAGGACAGGGAGGTTCACCCCTCCACTTT
13	TRBJ1-1	few	TRBV30	-	CAWSFQGYTEAFF	TGTGCCTGGAGTTTTCAGGGGTACACTGAAGCTTTCTTT
16	TRBJ2-1	-	TRBV28	TRBD2	CASSLPGTSGRKEQFF	TGTGCCAGCAGTTTACCGGGAACTAGCGGGAGGAAGGAGCAGTTCTTC
15	TRBJ2-3	few	TRBV29-1	TRBD2	CSAKPGTSVTDTQYF	TGCAGCGCCAAACCGGGGACTAGCGTGACAGATACGCAGTATTTT
14	TRBJ2-1	-	TRBV7-9	TRBD1	CASSLGQGTHEQFF	TGTGCCAGCAGCCTGGGACAGGGAACCCATGAGCAGTTCTTC
13	TRBJ2-3	-	TRBV30	-	CAWSRGAADTQYF	TGTGCCTGGAGCCGGGGGGCCGCAGATACGCAGTATTTT
16	TRBJ2-2	few	TRBV5-5	TRBD1	CASSLGPGQGAGELFF	TGTGCCAGCAGCTTGGGACCGGGACAGGGCGCCGGGGAGCTGTTTTTT
12	TRBJ1-2	-	TRBV30	-	CAWGTGNYGYTF	TGTGCCTGGGGAACAGGGAACTATGGCTACACCTTC
13	TRBJ2-3	few	TRBV29-1	-	CSVGGFSTDTQYF	TGCAGCGTTGGGGGCTTTAGCACAGATACGCAGTATTTT
14	TRBJ2-7	-	TRBV7-2	-	CASSLAEGPYEQYF	TGTGCCAGCAGCTTAGCTGAGGGGCCTTACGAGCAGTACTTC
14	TRBJ1-5	few	TRBV27	-	CASSAEWGNQPQHF	TGTGCCAGCAGTGCTGAGTGGGGCAATCAGCCCCAGCATTTT
16	TRBJ2-1	many	TRBV30	-	CAWSVRGLSSYNEQFF	TGTGCCTGGAGTGTACGAGGACTAAGCTCCTACAATGAGCAGTTCTTC
17	TRBJ1-5	-	TRBV4-1	-	CASSFPPDDNSNQPQHF	TGCGCCAGCAGCTTCCCTCCGGACGACAATAGCAATCAGCCCCAGCATTTT
15	TRBJ2-1	-	TRBV2	-	CASSEIGGAYNEQFF	TGTGCCAGCAGTGAAATCGGGGGCGCCTACAATGAGCAGTTCTTC
15	TRBJ1-6	once	TRBV19	TRBD1	CASSTTGAHNSPLHF	TGTGCCAGTAGTACGACAGGGGCGCATAATTCACCCCTCCACTTT
15	TRBJ1-5	-	TRBV15	TRBD1	CATSSSTGGLQPQHF	TGTGCCACCAGCAGCTCGACAGGGGGCCTCCAGCCCCAGCATTTT
12	TRBJ1-4	-	TRBV29-1	-	CSVTTDNEKLFF	TGCAGCGTAACGACAGACAATGAAAAACTGTTTTTT
15	TRBJ1-5	few	TRBV28	-	CASSLAGKGNQPQHF	TGTGCCAGCAGTTTGGCGGGGAAAGGCAATCAGCCCCAGCATTTT
13	TRBJ1-1	-	TRBV11-2	-	CASSTQENTEAFF	TGTGCCAGCAGCACACAGGAGAACACTGAAGCTTTCTTT
12	TRBJ2-4	-	TRBV30	-	CACSDSKNIQYF	TGTGCCTGCTCGGACAGCAAAAACATTCAGTACTTC
16	TRBJ2-1	few	TRBV5-1	-	CASSPGSVGGYNEQFF	TGCGCCAGCAGCCCCGGTAGCGTTGGGGGCTACAATGAGCAGTTCTTC